One sample yielded the 21 T cell receptor beta chains listed below, sequenced in a study of graft-versus-host responses after intestinal transplantation. These receptors lack a known antigen. Using immunoSEQ multiplex PCR, the repertoire was profiled, and TCRdb retains in-frame clones only, with some absent. The sample lists 65,000 to 90,000 clones, around 89% occurring once. The sample was unstimulated CD8+ T cells sorted from spleen or lymph node cells, taken before intestinal transplant. These receptors all stem from a human donor who received an intestinal transplant.

The genes are TRBV2 and TRBJ2-7; TRBD1 matches at 7 bases. Germline-derived CDR1 and CDR2 are SNHLY and FYNNEI. Unmatched junction bases numbered 17, after V lost 6 bases and J lost 6 bases. The CDR3 sequence is 16 residues long. The CDR3 region has the DNA TGTGCCAGCAGGAGACTTGGGACAGAGAGACCGTTCGAGCAGTACTTC. Amino acids: CASRRLGTERPFEQYF.

This chain links TRBV27 with TRBJ2-1; D not resolved. The CDR3 has 16 residues. Germline V gene lookup returns CDR1 MNHEY and CDR2 SMNVEV (reference sequence). Trimming left V 3 bases short and J 0 bases short, with 12 bases between. The CDR3 DNA follows: TGTGCCAGCAGTTTTGGTCGCGGAAGCTCCTACAATGAGCAGTTCTTC. This sequence encodes CASSFGRGSSYNEQFF.

The count of this clone is one. The rearrangement uses TRBV4-1 and TRBJ1-5; the D gene is possibly TRBD1 (6 bases). Per the germline V gene, CDR1 is MGHRA and CDR2 is YSYEKL. V dropped 0 bases and J dropped 5 bases, with 11 bases sitting between them. CDR3 size: 15 residues. The CDR3 DNA follows: TGCGCCAGCAGCCAAGATGGGGCAGGGGATCAGCCCCAGCATTTT. It yields the protein CASSQDGAGDQPQHF.

V and J are TRBV15 and TRBJ2-6; D is perhaps TRBD2 (6 bases). CDR1 LNHNV and CDR2 YYDKDF come from the germline V gene (reference sequence). V shed 0 bases and J shed 0 bases, with 9 bases lying between them. The CDR3 runs 17 residues. CDR3 loop: CATSREWEVSGANVLTF. CDR3 DNA sequence: TGTGCCACCAGCAGAGAGTGGGAGGTCTCTGGGGCCAACGTCCTGACTTTC.

V gene TRBV27 combines with J gene TRBJ2-7; 7 nucleotides agree with TRBD1. CDR3 size: 13 residues. Germline V gene sequence: CDR1 MNHEY, CDR2 SMNVEV (reference sequence). J was trimmed by 5 bases and V by 3 bases; bases with no gene match: 4. CDR3: CASSFGRGNEQYF. For the CDR3, the DNA is TGTGCCAGCAGTTTTGGCAGGGGGAACGAGCAGTACTTC.

The gene calls are TRBV27 and TRBJ2-1; 9 bases are shared with TRBD1. The CDR3 length is 14 residues. Germline assignment: CDR1 MNHEY and CDR2 SMNVEV (reference sequence). Trimming cost V 5 bases and J 5 bases; bases outside gene matches: 4. CDR3 in DNA: TGTGCCAGCAGTCCTTGGACAGGGGACAATGAGCAGTTCTTC. Translation gives CASSPWTGDNEQFF.

The chain is built from TRBV27 and TRBJ2-7, with 9 positions matching TRBD2. V trimming: 2 bases; J trimming: 6 bases; junction bases outside the gene matches: 5. The CDR3 has 14 amino acids. CDR1 and CDR2 from the germline V gene are MNHEY and SMNVEV (reference sequence). The CDR3 DNA reads TGTGCCAGCAGTTTAGCGGGGGGGCCTGGCGAGCAGTACTTC. It yields the protein CASSLAGGPGEQYF.

CDR3 protein: CAISERVTRDTQYF. CDR3 sequence (DNA): TGTGCCATCAGTGAGCGGGTGACGCGAGATACGCAGTATTTT. The J gene is TRBJ2-3, the V gene TRBV10-3; D not certain. Trimming shortened V by 2 bases and J by 5 bases, and 11 bases separated the two germline ends. Germline loops: CDR1 ENHRY, CDR2 SYGVKD. CDR3 size: 14 residues.

The chain couples TRBV9 to TRBJ2-3; a weak D match, TRBD1 (5 bases). V lost 0 bases and J 8 bases, leaving 10 bases between the germline ends. The CDR3 runs to 13 residues. The germline CDR1 and CDR2 sequences are SGDLS and YYNGEE. The CDR3 spells CASSVDWGGTQYF. CDR3 DNA: TGTGCCAGCAGCGTAGACTGGGGCGGTACGCAGTATTTT.

This chain links TRBV4-1 with TRBJ2-3; D gene uncertain. The V gene's germline CDR1 is MGHRA and CDR2 YSYEKL. This CDR3 has 12 amino acids. Trimming removed 3 bases from V and 4 bases from J, with 5 bases in between. CDR3 DNA: TGCGCCAGCAGCCACGGGTCAGATACGCAGTATTTT. It specifies CASSHGSDTQYF.

V usage is TRBV29-1 and J usage is TRBJ2-2, with D perhaps matching TRBD2 (6 bases). Looked up from germline, CDR1 is SQVTM and CDR2 is ANQGSEA. The CDR3 is 14 amino acids. Trimming removed 0 bases from V and 6 bases from J, with 11 bases in between. The CDR3 sequence is CSVEEGEAAGELFF. The DNA of the CDR3 is TGCAGCGTTGAAGAGGGGGAGGCGGCCGGGGAGCTGTTTTTT.

Concerning this clone itself: The junction departs from germline at one end; a sequencing error may be responsible. In the same sample, other DNA sequences code for this CDR3. The chain recombines TRBV4-1 with TRBJ1-1, with 8 nucleotides matching TRBD1. Per the germline V gene, CDR1 is MGHRA and CDR2 is YSYEKL. This CDR3 has 16 amino acids. The CDR3 DNA follows: TGTGCCAGCAGCCAAGATCAGGGGGCATGGGACACTGAAGCTTTCTTT. It is translated as CASSQDQGAWDTEAFF.

Concerning this clone itself: The junction departs from germline at one end; a sequencing error may be responsible. The J gene is TRBJ2-1, the V gene TRBV2, with 7 positions matching TRBD2. Germline CDR1 SNHLY, CDR2 FYNNEI. The CDR3 is 15 residues long. Here the CDR3 DNA reads TGTGCCAGCAGGGAAGCGGGGAGCTCCTACAATGAGCAGTTCTTC. It yields the protein CASREAGSSYNEQFF.

This chain uses TRBV5-1 with TRBJ1-1, with 7 bases that match TRBD1. The V and J ends lost 1 base and 5 bases, in that order; junction bases with no gene match: 5. CDR1 SGHRS and CDR2 YFSETQ come from the germline V gene. The CDR3 spans 14 residues. CDR3 DNA: TGCGCCAGCAGCTTGACTTCAGGGGGGACTGAAGCTTTCTTT. It codes for CASSLTSGGTEAFF.

The V and J genes are TRBV5-1 and TRBJ2-1; 8 bases match TRBD2. V lost 4 bases, J lost 15 bases, and 12 bases stayed unmatched. This CDR3 has 13 amino acids. CDR1 and CDR2 (germline): SGHRS, YFSETQ. The CDR3 bases are TGCGCCAGCAGCCTTTCAGCGGGAGTCCTCCGGTTCTTC. Residues: CASSLSAGVLRFF.

This clone was seen a single time. This chain connects TRBV7-9 to TRBJ1-2, with D perhaps matching TRBD1 (6 bases). Germline V lookup: CDR1 SEHNR, CDR2 FQNEAQ (reference sequence). Trimming cost V 5 bases and J 8 bases, with 15 bases left between them. The CDR3 has 13 residues. CDR3 bases: TGTGCCAGCAGCCAGCCGGGGGGGGCCGGCTACACCTTC. Translated: CASSQPGGAGYTF.

The gene calls are TRBV25-1 and TRBJ1-1, with 7 bases fitting TRBD1. Trimming at V came to 8 bases and at J to 4 bases, leaving 7 bases not matched to a gene. The CDR3 is made up of 13 amino acids. Germline CDR1 and CDR2: MGHDK and SYGVNS. As DNA, the CDR3 is TGTGCCAGCTGCTCAGGGGGGTGCACTGAAGCTTTCTTT. Protein: CASCSGGCTEAFF.

This clone came up a few times. The gene calls are TRBV19 and TRBJ2-5, with 9 positions matching TRBD1. J gave up 4 bases and V 1 base, and 7 bases lay outside the gene matches. The CDR3 sequence is 16 residues long. Germline V CDR1 and CDR2: LNHDA, SQIVND (reference sequence). The CDR3 spells CASSIVPGQGGETQYF. CDR3 DNA sequence: TGTGCCAGTAGTATAGTACCGGGACAGGGAGGAGAGACCCAGTACTTC.

This clone occurred once. For the CDR3, the DNA is TGTGCCAGCAGCGTAGAGGCCCTAGGTTGGGAGACCCAGTACTTC. It translates to CASSVEALGWETQYF. J is TRBJ2-5 and V is TRBV9; D not certain. The V gene lost 0 bases and the J gene lost 5 bases, with 14 bases spanning the gap. The CDR3 is made up of 15 amino acids. Per the germline V gene, CDR1 is SGDLS and CDR2 is YYNGEE.

The chain links TRBV2 to TRBJ2-5; D call uncertain. CDR3 length equals 12 residues. Trimming cost V 11 bases and J 0 bases, with 10 bases left between them. Germline values: CDR1 SNHLY, CDR2 FYNNEI. CDR3 bases: TGTGCCGGAACAGAAAACCAAGAGACCCAGTACTTC. It yields the protein CAGTENQETQYF.

V is TRBV27 and J is TRBJ1-3; D is possibly TRBD1 (5 bases). V was shortened by 0 bases and J by 2 bases, with 8 bases between the two germline ends. Germline CDR1 and CDR2: MNHEY and SMNVEV (reference sequence). There are 15 residues in the CDR3. The DNA of the CDR3 is TGTGCCAGCAGTTTATCTGCAGGGACTGGAAACACCATATATTTT. Translation gives CASSLSAGTGNTIYF.